This TCR beta chain was sequenced for a study of identical twins. The cDNA had a unique molecular identifier and a template-switch universal primer site. TCRdb passed the 5' RACE reads through MiXCR, listing each CDR3 protein once. The sample has hundreds of thousands of distinct CDR3 sequences, roughly a tenth seen once; the top ten hold 5% to 6.5%. Study observations and caveats: Twins' excess sharing was less marked for out-of-frame beta sequences. Among monozygotic twins, out-of-frame TCR alpha sharing exceeded what models predicted.

A few counts support this clonotype. What it binds is unknown. Donors uniformly comprised healthy Caucasians. Germline CDR1 is DFQATT and CDR2 is SNEGSKA (reference sequence). V was pared by 6 bases and J by 2 bases, with 9 bases of the junction left unmatched. The CDR3 is 17 residues long. The rearrangement uses TRBV20-1 and TRBJ2-5, with TRBD2 identical over 16 bases. The sequenced sample consisted of memory (CD45RO+) T cells sorted from blood. This clonotype was obtained from a woman aged 18-35 years in good health. The DNA for the CDR3 is TGCAGTGCCCCAGGGACTAGCGGGGGGGCGTTTCAAGAGACCCAGTACTTC. Translation gives CSAPGTSGGAFQETQYF.